This T cell receptor delta chain emerged from a study of gamma-delta chains in newborns, infants, children. Study background: Microbial exposure reportedly drives polyclonal innate γδ T cell expansion after birth.

The CDR3 runs 15 residues. The V gene's germline CDR1 is GEAIGNYY and CDR2 EKD. With V trimmed by 3 bases and J by 8 bases, 9 bases remained unmatched. TCRdb re-processed the reads via CATT. The data hold about 4,000 delta-chain clones, with around 4.5% observed a single time. This clone was seen a handful of times. This TCR derives from a child who was a newborn, infant or young child, either healthy, febrile or measles-vaccinated (not recorded which). This sequence joins TRDV2 and TRDJ2, with 9 bases matching TRDD3. The specimen sequenced was blood. The CDR3 region has the DNA TGTGCCTGTGACTGGGGGATAGGGTTGGCGGCACAACTCTTCTTT. It codes for CACDWGIGLAAQLFF.